This is a list of T cell receptor beta chains from one sample in a study of shared clonotypes between healthy human individuals. Data came from immunoSEQ multiplex PCR; TCRdb stores just in-frame clones and leaves some out. The table has around 2,000,000 clones, about 95% seen once. Material: naive CD8+ T cells sorted from blood. Receptor source: a man aged 18-30 years in good health. Both conserved end residues are part of each CDR3. A D gene is named only where the DNA matches it firmly. Expanded clones get a size class; other rows say once, few or many, or leave the size out.

V gene	clone size	D gene	J gene	CDR3 length	CDR3 DNA	CDR3 protein
TRBV12-5	.	.	TRBJ1-2	14	TGTGCTAGTGGTTTGGGAACACCTAACTATGGCTACACCTTC	CASGLGTPNYGYTF
TRBV28	.	TRBD1	TRBJ1-5	16	TGTGCCAGCAGTTCACTATGGGACAGGGGGCTTCAGCCCCAGCATTTT	CASSSLWDRGLQPQHF
TRBV5-4	.	TRBD2	TRBJ2-4	16	TGTGCCAGCAGCTCTAGCGGTGCAACCGTGAAAAACATTCAGTACTTC	CASSSSGATVKNIQYF
TRBV9	.	TRBD2	TRBJ2-1	16	TGTGCCAGCAGCGCATTTAGCGGGAGTGTACATGAAGAGCAGTTCTTC	CASSAFSGSVHEEQFF
TRBV7-9	.	.	TRBJ2-7	16	TGTGCCAGCAGCTTAAGCTATGGGCAGGCCTCCTACGAGCAGTACTTC	CASSLSYGQASYEQYF
TRBV7-8	.	.	TRBJ2-7	13	TGTGCCAGCAGCCAACGCGGTTCCTACGAGCAGTACTTC	CASSQRGSYEQYF
TRBV4-2	.	TRBD2	TRBJ2-5	15	TGTGCCAGCAGCCAAGATCCGGGACTAGAAGAGACCCAGTACTTC	CASSQDPGLEETQYF
TRBV9	once	.	TRBJ2-1	12	TGTGCCAGCAGCCCGGGGACGCCTGAGCAGTTCTTC	CASSPGTPEQFF
TRBV21-1	.	.	TRBJ1-4	17	TGTGCCAGCAGCAAAGCCAATTTAGGCATTTTGGGTGAAAAACTGTTTTTT	CASSKANLGILGEKLFF
TRBV5-4	.	TRBD1	TRBJ2-7	18	TGTGCCAGCAGCTCAAACGACGGGACAGGGGGTGACCCCTACGAGCAGTACTTC	CASSSNDGTGGDPYEQYF
TRBV7-6	.	.	TRBJ2-1	16	TGTGCCAGCAGCTTAGAGCAGGGGCGATTTGACAATGAGCAGTTCTTC	CASSLEQGRFDNEQFF
TRBV27	.	.	TRBJ1-1	14	TGTGCCAGCAATATCGAGGGGCGGGACACTGAAGCTTTCTTT	CASNIEGRDTEAFF
TRBV9	.	.	TRBJ1-2	15	TGTGCCAGCAGCGCGTCAGCCAGCAGGGGCTATGGCTACACCTTC	CASSASASRGYGYTF
TRBV9	.	TRBD1	TRBJ2-7	14	TGTGCCAGCAGCGCAACCGGGACAGGGGACGAGCAGTACTTC	CASSATGTGDEQYF
TRBV18	.	.	TRBJ1-5	15	TGTGCCAGCTCACCAGTCGACAGTAGCAATCAGCCCCAGCATTTT	CASSPVDSSNQPQHF
TRBV5-8	.	TRBD1	TRBJ2-2	17	TGTGCCAGCAGCTGGGGGCGGACAGGGGCGTACACCGGGGAGCTGTTTTTT	CASSWGRTGAYTGELFF
TRBV2	.	.	TRBJ2-7	17	TGTGCCAGCAGCGTCGGGGCCGCAGGACAGACACTCTACGAGCAGTACTTC	CASSVGAAGQTLYEQYF
TRBV7-2	.	.	TRBJ2-7	12	TGTGCCAGCAGCTTCCCGGGGTACGAGCAGTACTTC	CASSFPGYEQYF
TRBV13	.	.	TRBJ2-2	14	TGTGCCAGCAGCTTCGCTGGGAACACCGGGGAGCTGTTTTTT	CASSFAGNTGELFF
TRBV4-1	.	TRBD2	TRBJ2-1	15	TGCGCCAGCAGCCCTGCGGGACTAGACTACAATGAGCAGTTCTTC	CASSPAGLDYNEQFF
TRBV2	.	.	TRBJ1-6	13	TGTGCCAGCAGTCCTTCTGACTCTTGGGCCCTCCACTTT	CASSPSDSWALHF
TRBV28	.	.	TRBJ2-7	15	TGTGCCAGCAGTTTATTGACAGGTGCTAACTACGAGCAGTACTTC	CASSLLTGANYEQYF
TRBV5-6	.	TRBD2	TRBJ2-1	14	TGTGCCAGCAGCTTCGGGGGGTTATACAATGAGCAGTTCTTC	CASSFGGLYNEQFF
TRBV4-1	.	TRBD1	TRBJ2-7	14	TGCGCCAGCAGGCTTCAGGGGGACTCCTACGAGCAGTACTTC	CASRLQGDSYEQYF
TRBV10-1	once	TRBD1	TRBJ2-3	18	TGCGCCAGCAAGCGGGACAGGGGGCTAGCGGGGCCCACAGATACGCAGTATTTT	CASKRDRGLAGPTDTQYF
TRBV9	.	TRBD2	TRBJ2-1	16	TGTGCCAGCAGCGTTGGGACTAGCGGGAGTCTAGATGAGCAGTTCTTC	CASSVGTSGSLDEQFF
TRBV28	.	TRBD1	TRBJ1-2	17	TGTGCCAGCAGTTTCCCGGGAGGGGGCCCGGATCACTATGGCTACACCTTC	CASSFPGGGPDHYGYTF